This is a list of T cell receptor beta chains from one sample in a study of T cell responses to AZD1222 COVID-19 vaccine. Using immunoSEQ multiplex PCR, the repertoire was profiled, and TCRdb retains in-frame clones only, with some absent. The sample shows 60,000 or so clones, roughly 84% of them seen only once. Sequences were derived from peripheral blood, sampled on day 0 of AZD1222 vaccination. These receptors all come from an adult in good health. Both conserved end residues are part of each CDR3. The order of the fields is CDR3 DNA, CDR3 protein, J gene, D gene, V gene, clone size. The D gene is left open where the match is weak. Size is stated for part of the rows, as once, few or many counts, or as a class when the clone is expanded.

cdr3_nt: TGTGCCAGCAGCTTGGGACAGGGAGCCTATGGCTACACCTTC; cdr3_aa: CASSLGQGAYGYTF; j_call: TRBJ1-2; d_call: TRBD1; v_call: TRBV7-2; clone_size: NA
cdr3_nt: TGTGCCAGCAGCTACTTCAGACAGGCGGGGGCTGAAAAACTGTTTTTT; cdr3_aa: CASSYFRQAGAEKLFF; j_call: TRBJ1-4; d_call: NA; v_call: TRBV7-9; clone_size: NA
cdr3_nt: TGTGCCAGCAGCTTAGGTGGGGTAGCCAGCTACGAGCAGTACTTC; cdr3_aa: CASSLGGVASYEQYF; j_call: TRBJ2-7; d_call: NA; v_call: TRBV11-2; clone_size: NA
cdr3_nt: TGTGCCAGCAGCCTAGCGGGAGGGCCATCCTACGAGCAGTACTTC; cdr3_aa: CASSLAGGPSYEQYF; j_call: TRBJ2-7; d_call: TRBD2; v_call: TRBV7-6; clone_size: once
cdr3_nt: TGTGCCAGCTCACCAAGACAGCAAGCTGGAAACACCATATATTTT; cdr3_aa: CASSPRQQAGNTIYF; j_call: TRBJ1-3; d_call: NA; v_call: TRBV18; clone_size: NA
cdr3_nt: TGCGCCAGCAGCCAAGAGGCGGCCAGTGCAACTAATGAAAAACTGTTTTTT; cdr3_aa: CASSQEAASATNEKLFF; j_call: TRBJ1-4; d_call: NA; v_call: TRBV4-3; clone_size: NA
cdr3_nt: TGTGCCAGCAGTATCGACACGGTACGAGAGACCCAGTACTTC; cdr3_aa: CASSIDTVRETQYF; j_call: TRBJ2-5; d_call: NA; v_call: TRBV28; clone_size: NA
cdr3_nt: TGTGCCAGCAGTTTATTGGTGGCTAGCAATCAGCCCCAGCATTTT; cdr3_aa: CASSLLVASNQPQHF; j_call: TRBJ1-5; d_call: NA; v_call: TRBV28; clone_size: NA
cdr3_nt: TGCGCCAGCAGCCAAGCGGGGAGCAATCAGCCCCAGCATTTT; cdr3_aa: CASSQAGSNQPQHF; j_call: TRBJ1-5; d_call: NA; v_call: TRBV4-1; clone_size: NA
cdr3_nt: TGTGCCAGCAGGGGATGGGACAGCAGCAATCAGCCCCAGCATTTT; cdr3_aa: CASRGWDSSNQPQHF; j_call: TRBJ1-5; d_call: TRBD1; v_call: TRBV28; clone_size: once
cdr3_nt: TGTGCCAGCACGTCCAGTGGGAGGGGGGGCGGTGAGCAGTTCTTC; cdr3_aa: CASTSSGRGGGEQFF; j_call: TRBJ2-1; d_call: NA; v_call: TRBV2; clone_size: NA
cdr3_nt: TGTGCCAGCAGCTTGCCAGGGTATGAAGCTTTCTTT; cdr3_aa: CASSLPGYEAFF; j_call: TRBJ1-1; d_call: NA; v_call: TRBV5-4; clone_size: NA
cdr3_nt: TGCAGCGTTGTTAGCGGGAGTGAGAATGAGCAGTTCTTC; cdr3_aa: CSVVSGSENEQFF; j_call: TRBJ2-1; d_call: TRBD2; v_call: TRBV29-1; clone_size: NA
cdr3_nt: TGTGCCAGTTTCAGGGGGCGGGGGAACACCGGGGAGCTGTTTTTT; cdr3_aa: CASFRGRGNTGELFF; j_call: TRBJ2-2; d_call: TRBD1; v_call: TRBV28; clone_size: once
cdr3_nt: TGTGCCAGCAGCCCCACAAGGGGGTCCTACAATGAGCAGTTCTTC; cdr3_aa: CASSPTRGSYNEQFF; j_call: TRBJ2-1; d_call: NA; v_call: TRBV7-7; clone_size: NA
cdr3_nt: TGTGCCAGTAGTCCACAGGGACTAGCGGGAGTAGAGCAGTTCTTC; cdr3_aa: CASSPQGLAGVEQFF; j_call: TRBJ2-1; d_call: TRBD2; v_call: TRBV19; clone_size: NA
cdr3_nt: TGTGCCAGCAGCTCCCTAGCGGGAGTTGGAGATACGCAGTATTTT; cdr3_aa: CASSSLAGVGDTQYF; j_call: TRBJ2-3; d_call: TRBD2; v_call: TRBV7-2; clone_size: NA
cdr3_nt: TGTGCCAGCAGCTCGGGACGGGACCGGCTAGAGCAGTACTTC; cdr3_aa: CASSSGRDRLEQYF; j_call: TRBJ2-7; d_call: NA; v_call: TRBV5-4; clone_size: few
cdr3_nt: TGTGCCAGTAGTATAGAAGGCAATCAGCCCCAGCATTTT; cdr3_aa: CASSIEGNQPQHF; j_call: TRBJ1-5; d_call: NA; v_call: TRBV19; clone_size: NA
cdr3_nt: TGTGCCAGCAGTCGTGGACAGGGGGTTGGTGGCTACACCTTC; cdr3_aa: CASSRGQGVGGYTF; j_call: TRBJ1-2; d_call: TRBD1; v_call: TRBV6-2/TRBV6-3; clone_size: NA
cdr3_nt: TGTGCCAGTAGCCTTCTGGGCCTAAACGACAATCAGCCCCAGCATTTT; cdr3_aa: CASSLLGLNDNQPQHF; j_call: TRBJ1-5; d_call: NA; v_call: TRBV19; clone_size: NA
cdr3_nt: TGTGCCATCAGACAAGGACAGGGCCCAGCTTATGGCTACACCTTC; cdr3_aa: CAIRQGQGPAYGYTF; j_call: TRBJ1-2; d_call: TRBD1; v_call: TRBV10-3; clone_size: NA
cdr3_nt: TGTGCCAGCTCACCACCGTCGACAGGGGGCTGGCAGTTCTTC; cdr3_aa: CASSPPSTGGWQFF; j_call: TRBJ2-1; d_call: TRBD1; v_call: TRBV18; clone_size: NA
cdr3_nt: TGTGCCAGCAGTCCTCGACAGGGATTGAACACTGAAGCTTTCTTT; cdr3_aa: CASSPRQGLNTEAFF; j_call: TRBJ1-1; d_call: TRBD1; v_call: TRBV27; clone_size: NA